This T cell receptor beta chain was recovered during a study of blood T cell repertoires in COVID-19. Study background: PBMCs, B-cell-depleted T cells, or T cells were the source of the cDNA or gDNA that made up the material.

This table comes from immunoSEQ multiplex PCR, and its TCRdb copy is limited to in-frame clones, with some not included. This table holds around 280,000 clones, almost 90% found once. Looked up from germline, CDR1 is SGHAT and CDR2 is FQNNGV. The CDR3 contains 16 residues. J gave up 7 bases and V 4 bases, and 10 bases lay outside the gene matches. The rearrangement links TRBV11-2 to TRBJ2-1; TRBD2 matches 10 bases. Sequenced material: peripheral blood. The clonotype was recovered from a woman aged 25 to 45 with COVID-19, enrolled during active disease. The CDR3: CASSYFLAGDKNEQFF. DNA for the CDR3: TGTGCCAGCAGCTACTTCCTAGCGGGAGATAAAAATGAGCAGTTCTTC.